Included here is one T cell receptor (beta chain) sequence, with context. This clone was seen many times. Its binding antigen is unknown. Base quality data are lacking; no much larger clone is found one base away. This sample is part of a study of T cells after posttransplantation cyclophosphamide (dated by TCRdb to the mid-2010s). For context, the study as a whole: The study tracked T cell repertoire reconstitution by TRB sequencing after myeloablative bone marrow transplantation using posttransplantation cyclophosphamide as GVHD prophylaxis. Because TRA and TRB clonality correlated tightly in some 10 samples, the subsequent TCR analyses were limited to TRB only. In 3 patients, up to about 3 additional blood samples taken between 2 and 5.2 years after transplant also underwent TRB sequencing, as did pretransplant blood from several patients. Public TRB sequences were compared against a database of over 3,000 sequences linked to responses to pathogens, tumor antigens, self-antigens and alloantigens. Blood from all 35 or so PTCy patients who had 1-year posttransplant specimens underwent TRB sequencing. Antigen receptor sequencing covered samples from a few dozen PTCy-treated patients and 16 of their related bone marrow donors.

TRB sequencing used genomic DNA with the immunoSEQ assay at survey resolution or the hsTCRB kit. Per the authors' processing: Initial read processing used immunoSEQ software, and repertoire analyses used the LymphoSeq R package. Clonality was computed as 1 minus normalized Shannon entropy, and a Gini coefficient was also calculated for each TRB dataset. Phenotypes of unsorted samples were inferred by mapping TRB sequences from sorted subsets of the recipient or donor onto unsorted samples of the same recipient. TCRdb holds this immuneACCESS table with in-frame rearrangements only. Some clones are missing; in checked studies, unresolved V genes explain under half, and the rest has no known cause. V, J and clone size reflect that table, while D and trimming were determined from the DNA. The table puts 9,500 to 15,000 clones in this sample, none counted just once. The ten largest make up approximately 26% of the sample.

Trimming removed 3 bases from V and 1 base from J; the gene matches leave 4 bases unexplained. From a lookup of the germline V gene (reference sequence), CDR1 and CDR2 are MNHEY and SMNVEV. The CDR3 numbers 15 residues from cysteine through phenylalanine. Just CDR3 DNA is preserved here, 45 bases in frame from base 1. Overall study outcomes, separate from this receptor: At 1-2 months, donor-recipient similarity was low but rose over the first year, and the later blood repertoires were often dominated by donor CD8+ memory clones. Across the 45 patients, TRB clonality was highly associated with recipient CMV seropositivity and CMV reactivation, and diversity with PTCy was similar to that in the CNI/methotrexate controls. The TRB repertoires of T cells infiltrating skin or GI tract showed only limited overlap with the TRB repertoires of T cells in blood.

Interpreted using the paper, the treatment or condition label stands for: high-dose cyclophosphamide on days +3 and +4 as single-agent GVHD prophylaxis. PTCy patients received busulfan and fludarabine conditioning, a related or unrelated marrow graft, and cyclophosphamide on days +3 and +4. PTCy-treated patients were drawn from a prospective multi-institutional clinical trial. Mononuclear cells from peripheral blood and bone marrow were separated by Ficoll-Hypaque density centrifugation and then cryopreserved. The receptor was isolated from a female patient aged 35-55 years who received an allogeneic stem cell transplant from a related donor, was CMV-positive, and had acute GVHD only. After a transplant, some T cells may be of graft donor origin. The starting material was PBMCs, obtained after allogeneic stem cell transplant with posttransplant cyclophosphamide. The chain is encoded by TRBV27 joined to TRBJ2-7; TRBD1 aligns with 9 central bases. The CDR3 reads CASSFLDRGSYEQYF. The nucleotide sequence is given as TGTGCCAGCAGTTTTCTCGACAGGGGGTCCTACGAGCAGTACTTC.